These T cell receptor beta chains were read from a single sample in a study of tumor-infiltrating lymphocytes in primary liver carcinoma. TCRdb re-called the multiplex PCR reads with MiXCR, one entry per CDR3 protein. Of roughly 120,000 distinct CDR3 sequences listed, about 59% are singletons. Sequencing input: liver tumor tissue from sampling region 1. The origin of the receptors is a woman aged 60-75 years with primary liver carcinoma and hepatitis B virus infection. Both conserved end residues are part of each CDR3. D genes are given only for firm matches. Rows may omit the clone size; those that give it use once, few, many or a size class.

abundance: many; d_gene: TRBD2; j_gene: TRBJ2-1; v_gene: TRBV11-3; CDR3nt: TGTGCCAGCAGCTTAGGACTAGCGGGAGACAATGAGCAGTTCTTC; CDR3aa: CASSLGLAGDNEQFF
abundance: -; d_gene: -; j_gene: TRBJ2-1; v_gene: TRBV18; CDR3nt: TGTGCCAGCTCACCACTTGGAGATCGGACTTACAATGAGCAGTTCTTC; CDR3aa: CASSPLGDRTYNEQFF
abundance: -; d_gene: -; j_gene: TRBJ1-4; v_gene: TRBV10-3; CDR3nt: TGTGCCATCAGATCCCGGGACGGAGGAGACTATGAAAAACTGTTTTTT; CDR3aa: CAIRSRDGGDYEKLFF
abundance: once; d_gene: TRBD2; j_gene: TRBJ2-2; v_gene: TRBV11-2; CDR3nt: TGTGCCAGCAGCTTCCCCAAGACTAGCGGGACCACCGGGGAGTTGTTTTTT; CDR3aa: CASSFPKTSGTTGELFF
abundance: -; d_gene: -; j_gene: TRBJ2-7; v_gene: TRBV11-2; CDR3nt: TGTGCCAGCAGCTTAAATTGGGCCAGTCTAGTGGGTCCCTACGAGCAGTACTTC; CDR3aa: CASSLNWASLVGPYEQYF
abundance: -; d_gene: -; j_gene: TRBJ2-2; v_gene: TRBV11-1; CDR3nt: TGTGCCAGCAGCTTGAGGGCCAGGGGATCAGGGGAGCTGTTTTTT; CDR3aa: CASSLRARGSGELFF
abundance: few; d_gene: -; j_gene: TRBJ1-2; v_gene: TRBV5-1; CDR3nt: TGCGCCAGCAGCTTGGGACGAACGACATTTGGCTATGGCTACACCTTC; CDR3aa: CASSLGRTTFGYGYTF
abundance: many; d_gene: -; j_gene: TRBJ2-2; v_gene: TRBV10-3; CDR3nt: TGTGCCATCAGTTTACAGGCGGGCACCGGGGAGCTGTTTTTT; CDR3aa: CAISLQAGTGELFF
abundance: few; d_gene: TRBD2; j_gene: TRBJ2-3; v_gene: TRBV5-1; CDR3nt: TGCGCCAGCAGCAACGGACTAGCGTACACAGATACGCAGTATTTT; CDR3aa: CASSNGLAYTDTQYF
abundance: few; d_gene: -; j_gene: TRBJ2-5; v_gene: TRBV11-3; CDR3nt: TGTGCCAGCAGTTTAGTGATGGTTGGAGAGACCCAGTACTTC; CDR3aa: CASSLVMVGETQYF
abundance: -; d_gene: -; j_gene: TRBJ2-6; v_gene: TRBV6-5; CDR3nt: TGTGCCAGCAGTTACTCGATGGGGGCGGGAGGGGCCAACGTCCTGACTTTC; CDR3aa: CASSYSMGAGGANVLTF